This TCR beta chain was recorded in a study of shared clonotypes between healthy human individuals. As regards this clone: Its antigen is currently unknown. Other DNA sequences in this specimen translate into the identical CDR3.

Terminally differentiated effector memory CD45RA+ cells were excluded from the naive CD8 cells, which were CD45RO-negative and positively selected for CCR7. V gave up 6 bases and J gave up 0 bases, with 0 bases separating them. Germline CDR1 is SNHLY and CDR2 is FYNNEI. CDR3 length: 11 amino acids. General study results and limits: In contrast to clonotypes shared by all four donors, non-shared clonotypes had lower generation probabilities. An anticipated effect of sequencing depth on clonotype sharing among donors was recognized.

Assay used: immunoSEQ multiplex PCR; TCRdb lists only in-frame clones, some missing. The data contain about 2,200,000 clones, more than 85% of them singletons. The chain has TRBV2 and TRBJ2-1; D gene uncertain. The source is a man aged 18 to 30 in good health. Some clones in this sample may be carry-over from other donors' samples. The sequenced sample was naive CD8+ T cells from PBMCs. The CDR3 sequence is CASSSYNEQFF. CDR3 coding DNA: TGTGCCAGCAGCTCCTACAATGAGCAGTTCTTC.